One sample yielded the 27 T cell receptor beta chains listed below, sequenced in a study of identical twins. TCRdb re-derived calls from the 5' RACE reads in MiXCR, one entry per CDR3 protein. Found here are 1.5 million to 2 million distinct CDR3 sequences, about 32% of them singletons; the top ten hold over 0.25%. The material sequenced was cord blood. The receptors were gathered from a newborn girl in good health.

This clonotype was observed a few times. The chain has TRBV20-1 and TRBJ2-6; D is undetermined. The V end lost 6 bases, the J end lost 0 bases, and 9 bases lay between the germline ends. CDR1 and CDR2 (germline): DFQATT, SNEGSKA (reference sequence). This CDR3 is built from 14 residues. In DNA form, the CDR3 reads TGCAGTGCCACTAAGCCCTCTGGGGCCAACGTCCTGACTTTC. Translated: CSATKPSGANVLTF.

CDR3 loop: CATSDFLPGLINEKLFF. The CDR3 DNA is TGTGCCACCAGTGATTTTTTGCCGGGACTCATCAATGAAAAACTGTTTTTT. The chain links TRBV24-1 to TRBJ1-4; D perhaps matches TRBD1 (5 bases). Germline lookup yields CDR1 KGHDR and CDR2 SFDVKD. V was cut by 1 base and J by 5 bases, with 16 bases left in between. The CDR3 contains 17 residues.

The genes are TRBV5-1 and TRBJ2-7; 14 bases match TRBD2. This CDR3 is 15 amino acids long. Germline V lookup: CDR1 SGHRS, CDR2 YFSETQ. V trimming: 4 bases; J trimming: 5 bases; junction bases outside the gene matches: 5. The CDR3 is CASSLGTSGSHEQYF. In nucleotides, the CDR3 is TGCGCCAGCAGCCTTGGGACTAGCGGGAGCCACGAGCAGTACTTC. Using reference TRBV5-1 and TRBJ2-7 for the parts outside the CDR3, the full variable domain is KAGVTQTPRYLIKTRGQQVTLSCSPISGHRSVSWYQQTPGQGLQFLFEYFSETQRNKGNFPGRFSGRQFSNSRSEMNVSTLELGDSALYLCASSLGTSGSHEQYFGPGTRLTVT.

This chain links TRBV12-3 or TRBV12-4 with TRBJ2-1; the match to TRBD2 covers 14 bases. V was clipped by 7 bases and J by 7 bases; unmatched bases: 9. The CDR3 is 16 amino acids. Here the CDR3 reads CASTLRLAGGANEQFF. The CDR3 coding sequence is TGTGCCAGCACCCTGAGACTAGCGGGAGGGGCAAATGAGCAGTTCTTC.

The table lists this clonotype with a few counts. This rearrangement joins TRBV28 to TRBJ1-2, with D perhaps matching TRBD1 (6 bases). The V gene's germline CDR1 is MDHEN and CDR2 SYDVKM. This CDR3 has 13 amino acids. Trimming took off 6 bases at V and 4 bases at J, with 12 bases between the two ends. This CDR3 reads CASRPGTSYGYTF. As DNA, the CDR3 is TGTGCCAGCAGACCGGGGACATCCTATGGCTACACCTTC.

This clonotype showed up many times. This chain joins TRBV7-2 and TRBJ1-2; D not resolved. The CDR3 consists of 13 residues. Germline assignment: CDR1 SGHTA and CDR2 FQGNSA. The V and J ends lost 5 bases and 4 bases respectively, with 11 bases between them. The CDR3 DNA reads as TGTGCCAGCAGCCCTCGGGGAGTCTATGGCTACACCTTC. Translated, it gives CASSPRGVYGYTF.

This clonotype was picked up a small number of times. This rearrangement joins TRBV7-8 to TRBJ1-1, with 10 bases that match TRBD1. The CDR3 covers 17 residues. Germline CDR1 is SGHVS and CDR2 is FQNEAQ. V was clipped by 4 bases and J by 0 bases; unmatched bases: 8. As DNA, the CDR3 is TGTGCCAGCAGCTCCCCCCGGGACAGGGGATTGAACACTGAAGCTTTCTTT. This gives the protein CASSSPRDRGLNTEAFF.

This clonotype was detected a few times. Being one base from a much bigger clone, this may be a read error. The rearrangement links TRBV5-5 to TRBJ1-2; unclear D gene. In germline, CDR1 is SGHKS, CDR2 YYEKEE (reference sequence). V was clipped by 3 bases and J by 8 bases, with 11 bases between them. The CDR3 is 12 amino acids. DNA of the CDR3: TGTGCCAGCAGCTCGGTCGGTGGCGGCTACACCTTC. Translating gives CASSSVGGGYTF.

CDR3 bases: TGCGCCAGCAGCTTGGAAGGTGGGGCTACTTTTAATTCACCCCTCCACTTT. This codes for CASSLEGGATFNSPLHF. The genes are TRBV5-1 and TRBJ1-6; D is perhaps TRBD1 (5 bases). CDR3 size: 17 residues. Trimming took off 0 bases at V and 6 bases at J, with 16 bases between the two ends. The V gene's germline CDR1 is SGHRS and CDR2 YFSETQ.

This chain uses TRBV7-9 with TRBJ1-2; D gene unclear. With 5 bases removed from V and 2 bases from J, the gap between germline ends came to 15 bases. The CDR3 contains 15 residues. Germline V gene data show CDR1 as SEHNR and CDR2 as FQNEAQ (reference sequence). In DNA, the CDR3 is TGTGCCAGCAGCCCCCGCTCCGGCAGCAACTATGGCTACACCTTC. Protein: CASSPRSGSNYGYTF.

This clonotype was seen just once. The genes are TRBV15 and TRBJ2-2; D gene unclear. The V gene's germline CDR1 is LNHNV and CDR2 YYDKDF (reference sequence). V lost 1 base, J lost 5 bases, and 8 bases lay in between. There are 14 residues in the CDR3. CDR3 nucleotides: TGTGCCACCAGCAGAGTAAGGGAAACCGGGGAGCTGTTTTTT. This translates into CATSRVRETGELFF. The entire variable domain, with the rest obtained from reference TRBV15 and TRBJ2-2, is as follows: DAMVIQNPRYQVTQFGKPVTLSCSQTLNHNVMYWYQQKSSQAPKLLFHYYDKDFNNEADTPDNFQSRRPNTSFCFLDIRSPGLGDTAMYLCATSRVRETGELFFGEGSRLTVL.

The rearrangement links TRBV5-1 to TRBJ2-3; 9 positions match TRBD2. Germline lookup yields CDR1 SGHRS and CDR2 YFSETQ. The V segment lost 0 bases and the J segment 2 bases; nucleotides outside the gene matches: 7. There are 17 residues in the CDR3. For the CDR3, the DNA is TGCGCCAGCAGCTTGGCGTCTAGCGGGGACTACACAGATACGCAGTATTTT. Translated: CASSLASSGDYTDTQYF.

CDR3 in DNA: TGTGCCAGCAGCCAAGCCGACCGGTTGAATGAGCAGTACTTC. This sequence encodes CASSQADRLNEQYF. The chain couples TRBV3-1 to TRBJ2-5; D uncertain. V was clipped by 1 base and J by 11 bases, with 17 bases between them. In germline, CDR1 is LGHDT, CDR2 YNNKEL (reference sequence). The CDR3 runs to 14 residues.

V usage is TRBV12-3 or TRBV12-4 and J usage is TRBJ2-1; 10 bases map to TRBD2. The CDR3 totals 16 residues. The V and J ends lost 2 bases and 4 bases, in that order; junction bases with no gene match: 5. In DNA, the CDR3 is TGTGCCAGCAGTTTATCTAGCGGGGGACCTTACAATGAGCAGTTCTTC. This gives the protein CASSLSSGGPYNEQFF.

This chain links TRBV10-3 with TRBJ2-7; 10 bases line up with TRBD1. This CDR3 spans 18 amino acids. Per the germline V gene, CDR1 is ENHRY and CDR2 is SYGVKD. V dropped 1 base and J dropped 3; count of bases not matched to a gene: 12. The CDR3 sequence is CAISELPVGGDRGYEQYF. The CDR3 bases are TGTGCCATCAGTGAGTTACCCGTGGGAGGGGACAGGGGCTACGAGCAGTACTTC.

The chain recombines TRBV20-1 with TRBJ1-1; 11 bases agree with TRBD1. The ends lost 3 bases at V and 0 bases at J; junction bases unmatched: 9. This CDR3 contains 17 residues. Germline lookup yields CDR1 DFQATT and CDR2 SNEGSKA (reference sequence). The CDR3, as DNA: TGCAGTGCTAGTCGCCGGGACAGGGGGAGGATGAACACTGAAGCTTTCTTT. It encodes CSASRRDRGRMNTEAFF.

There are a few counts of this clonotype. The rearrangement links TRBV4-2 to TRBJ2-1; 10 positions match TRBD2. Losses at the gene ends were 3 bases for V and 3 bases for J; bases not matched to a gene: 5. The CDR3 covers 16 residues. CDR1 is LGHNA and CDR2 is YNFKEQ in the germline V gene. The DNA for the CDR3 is TGTGCCAGCAGCCAGGCAACTAGCGGGGTCTACAATGAGCAGTTCTTC. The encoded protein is CASSQATSGVYNEQFF.

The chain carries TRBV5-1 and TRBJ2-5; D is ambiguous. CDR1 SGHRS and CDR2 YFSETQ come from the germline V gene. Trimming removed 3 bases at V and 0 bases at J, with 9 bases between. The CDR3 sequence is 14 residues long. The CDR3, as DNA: TGCGCCAGCAGCTCAGTAGCAGACCAAGAGACCCAGTACTTC. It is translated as CASSSVADQETQYF.

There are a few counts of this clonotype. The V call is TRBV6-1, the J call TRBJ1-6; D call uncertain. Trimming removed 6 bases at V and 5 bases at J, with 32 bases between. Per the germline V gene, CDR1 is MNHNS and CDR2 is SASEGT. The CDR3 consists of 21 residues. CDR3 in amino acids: CASSPRFLKWALNADNSPLHF. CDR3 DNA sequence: TGTGCCAGCAGCCCTCGGTTCCTAAAGTGGGCCTTAAATGCTGATAATTCACCCCTCCACTTT.

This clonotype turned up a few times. This CDR3 is CASSLRQGGNEKLFF. For the CDR3, the DNA is TGTGCCAGCAGCTTGCGACAGGGGGGGAATGAAAAACTGTTTTTT. V is TRBV7-9 and J is TRBJ1-4, with 9 nucleotides matching TRBD1. This CDR3 has 15 amino acids. Germline V gene data show CDR1 as SEHNR and CDR2 as FQNEAQ (reference sequence). Trimming removed 3 bases from V and 5 bases from J; junction bases left unmatched: 4.

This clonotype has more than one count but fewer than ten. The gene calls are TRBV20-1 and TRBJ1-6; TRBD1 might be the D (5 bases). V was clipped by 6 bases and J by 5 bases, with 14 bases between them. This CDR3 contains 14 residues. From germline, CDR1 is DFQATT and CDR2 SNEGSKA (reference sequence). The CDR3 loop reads CSAGDGAHNSPLHF. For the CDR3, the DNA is TGCAGTGCCGGGGACGGGGCCCATAATTCACCCCTCCACTTT.

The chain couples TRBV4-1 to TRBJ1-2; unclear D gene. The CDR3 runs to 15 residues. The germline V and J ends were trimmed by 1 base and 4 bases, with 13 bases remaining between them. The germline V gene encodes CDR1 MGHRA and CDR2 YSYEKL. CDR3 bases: TGCGCCAGCAGCCAAGTTAGGGTGGCGGGCTATGGCTACACCTTC. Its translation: CASSQVRVAGYGYTF.

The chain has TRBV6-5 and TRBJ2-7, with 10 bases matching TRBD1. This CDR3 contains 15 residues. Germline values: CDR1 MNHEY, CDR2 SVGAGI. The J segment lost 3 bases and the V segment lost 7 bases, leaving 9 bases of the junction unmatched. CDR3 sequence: CASTPLGTGDYEQYF. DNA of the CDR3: TGTGCCAGCACTCCCTTGGGGACAGGGGACTACGAGCAGTACTTC.

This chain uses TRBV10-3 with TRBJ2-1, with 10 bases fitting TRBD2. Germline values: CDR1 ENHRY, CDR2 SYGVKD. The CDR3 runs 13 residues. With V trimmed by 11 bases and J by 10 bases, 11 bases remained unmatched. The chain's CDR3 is CASTPSGSYEQFF. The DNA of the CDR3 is TGTGCCTCGACGCCTAGCGGGAGTTACGAGCAGTTCTTC.

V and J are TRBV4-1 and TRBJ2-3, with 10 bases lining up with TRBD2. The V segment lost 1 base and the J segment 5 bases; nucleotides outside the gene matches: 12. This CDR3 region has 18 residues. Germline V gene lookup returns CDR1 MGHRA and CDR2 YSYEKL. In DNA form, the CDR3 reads TGCGCCAGCAGCCAAGTAAAACCACTAGCGGGACGTGGAGATACGCAGTATTTT. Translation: CASSQVKPLAGRGDTQYF.

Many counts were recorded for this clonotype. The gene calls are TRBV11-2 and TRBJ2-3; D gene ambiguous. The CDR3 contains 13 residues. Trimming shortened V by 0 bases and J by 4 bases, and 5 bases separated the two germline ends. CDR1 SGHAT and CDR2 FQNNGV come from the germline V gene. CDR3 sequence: CASSLELADTQYF. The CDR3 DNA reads TGTGCCAGCAGCTTAGAGTTAGCAGATACGCAGTATTTT.

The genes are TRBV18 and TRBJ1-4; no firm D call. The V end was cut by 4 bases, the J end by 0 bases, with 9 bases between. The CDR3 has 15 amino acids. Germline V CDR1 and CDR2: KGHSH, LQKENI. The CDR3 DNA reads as TGTGCCAGCTCACGGTACCCCGCAACTAATGAAAAACTGTTTTTT. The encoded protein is CASSRYPATNEKLFF. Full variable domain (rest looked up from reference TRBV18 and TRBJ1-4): NAGVMQNPRHLVRRRGQEARLRCSPMKGHSHVYWYRQLPEEGLKFMVYLQKENIIDESGMPKERFSAEFPKEGPSILRIQQVVRGDSAAYFCASSRYPATNEKLFFGSGTQLSVL.